This T cell receptor beta chain comes out of a study of immune characterization of retroperitoneal liposarcoma. By share, this clonotype ranks as medium-sized. This CDR3 has 12 amino acids. Germline values: CDR1 KGHDR, CDR2 SFDVKD. Unmatched junction bases numbered 1, after V lost 10 bases and J lost 8 bases. TCRdb re-derived calls from the PCR reads in MiXCR, one entry per CDR3 protein. The sample has 1,600 or so distinct CDR3 sequences, 46% seen once. The source is a female donor with retroperitoneal liposarcoma. Material for sequencing was tumor tissue. V usage is TRBV24-1 and J usage is TRBJ2-1, with 13 bases that match TRBD2. The CDR3 coding sequence is TGTGCCACGGGACTAGCGGGATATGAGCAGTTCTTC. Its translation: CATGLAGYEQFF.